This entry describes one T cell receptor beta chain. Generated by immunoSEQ multiplex PCR, the TCRdb table keeps only in-frame clones and is missing some. Found here are hundreds of thousands of clones, 70% to 90% of them singletons; the top ten hold roughly 0.84%. The data stem from a study of blood T cell repertoires in COVID-19. Study as a whole: Sites across the United States, Italy and Spain contributed samples from acute and convalescent COVID-19.

Patients from Seattle were sampled longitudinally, starting during active infection. This CDR3 is 11 amino acids long. CDR1 and CDR2 (germline): GTSNPN, SVGIG (reference sequence). V was pared by 2 bases and J by 1 base, with 3 bases between. The chain carries TRBV30 and TRBJ2-7; D unresolved. The receptor was derived from a young man with COVID-19, enrolled during active disease. Sequencing was done on a sample of peripheral blood. CDR3 protein: CAWSSSYEQYF. In nucleotides, the CDR3 is TGTGCCTGGAGTTCGTCCTACGAGCAGTACTTC.